This TCR beta chain is from a study of identical twins. Study observations and caveats: Partial confounding of zero-insertion analyses by invariant MAIT and iNKT cells was possible.

This clonotype was seen ten or more times. Its antigen is not known. This CDR3 has 14 amino acids. Germline-derived CDR1 and CDR2 are SQVTM and ANQGSEA. V shed 2 bases and J shed 2 bases, with 10 bases lying between them. Only healthy Caucasians were included as donors. A universal primer site was added by template switching, and unique molecular identifiers were carried by the cDNA. TCRdb used MiXCR to reprocess the 5' RACE reads, holding one entry per CDR3 protein. This sample yields a few hundred thousand distinct CDR3 sequences, of which over 8.5% are seen a single time; around 3% belongs to the top ten. This same sample was also part of a study on yellow fever vaccine responses in identical twins. Turning to that study: Twins' vaccine T cell response reportedly gave the appearance of partial convergence and partial personalization.

This receptor was identified in a woman aged 18-29 years in good health. Input material: PBMCs. V is TRBV29-1 and J is TRBJ2-1; D might be TRBD2 (6 bases). CDR3 in DNA: TGCAGCGTTGAACGGGAGAACACCTACAATGAGCAGTTCTTC. Its translation: CSVERENTYNEQFF.